The rows below give T cell receptor beta chains drawn from one sample of a study of OX40 agonist ivuxolimab in advanced cancers. The table came from immunoSEQ multiplex PCR; TCRdb's copy has only in-frame clones and leaves some out. The table records tens of thousands of clones, roughly 86% of them present only once. The sample in question was CD4+ or CD8+ T cells sorted from blood, obtained in a trial of the OX40 agonist ivuxolimab. The receptor set was obtained from an adult with an advanced solid tumor such as melanoma, head and neck, liver or kidney cancer. CDR3s include the opening cysteine and the closing phenylalanine or tryptophan. D genes are given only for firm matches. The size of a clone is reported for some rows only, either as once, few or many, or as a class for expanded clones.

v_gene,abundance,d_gene,j_gene,CDR3nt,CDR3aa
TRBV21-1,-,-,TRBJ1-6,TGTGCCAGCAGCAAGCTATACAGGGGGCGCGGAGATTCACCCCTCCACTTT,CASSKLYRGRGDSPLHF
TRBV4-2,-,TRBD2,TRBJ2-1,TGTGCCAGCTCGGGGGGGGGCCGTAATGAGCAGTTCTTC,CASSGGGRNEQFF
TRBV19,-,-,TRBJ1-5,TGTGCCAGTAGTAATTTTAACCAGCCCCAGCATTTT,CASSNFNQPQHF
TRBV19,once,-,TRBJ2-1,TGTGCCAGTAGTATATTGGCTGTCCAGGAGCAGTTCTTC,CASSILAVQEQFF
TRBV5-1,-,-,TRBJ2-3,TGCGCCAGCAGCAATTGGGGGGCAGATACGCAGTATTTT,CASSNWGADTQYF
TRBV15,-,-,TRBJ1-3,TGTGCCACCAGCAGAGATCGGGCATCTGGAAACACCATATATTTT,CATSRDRASGNTIYF
TRBV7-2,once,-,TRBJ2-3,TGTGCCAGCAGCTTAGGGGTACGCACAGATACGCAGTATTTT,CASSLGVRTDTQYF
TRBV30,-,TRBD2,TRBJ2-1,TGTGCCTGTTTGTTAGCGGGGGGATCGGATGAGCAGTTCTTC,CACLLAGGSDEQFF
TRBV28,-,TRBD1,TRBJ1-5,TGTGCCAGCAGTATCGGGACAGGGGACAACCAGCATTTT,CASSIGTGDNQHF
TRBV7-6,few,TRBD2,TRBJ2-1,TGTGCCAGCAGCAACCCACTAGCGGGGGGCCCTAGCTCCTACAATGAGCAGTTCTTC,CASSNPLAGGPSSYNEQFF
TRBV29-1,-,TRBD1,TRBJ2-7,TGCAGCGTTGAGACAGGGAAAACCTACGAGCAGTACTTC,CSVETGKTYEQYF
TRBV30,-,TRBD2,TRBJ2-3,TGTGCCTGGAGCCTAGCGGGAGGGCCGGCAGATACGCAGTATTTT,CAWSLAGGPADTQYF
TRBV29-1,-,-,TRBJ2-7,TGCAGCGCCATCCGGGACGGAAACTACGAGCAGTACTTC,CSAIRDGNYEQYF
TRBV9,once,TRBD1,TRBJ2-5,TGTGCCAGCAGCCACAGGGGAACAGAGACCCAGTACTTC,CASSHRGTETQYF
TRBV7-6,-,-,TRBJ1-5,TGTGCCAGCAGCTCCAGTAGCAATCAGCCCCAGCATTTT,CASSSSSNQPQHF
TRBV29-1,once,TRBD2,TRBJ2-1,TGCAGCGTTGAAGATCTTATAGCGGGGGTGTACAATGAGCAGTTCTTC,CSVEDLIAGVYNEQFF
TRBV7-9,-,-,TRBJ2-5,TGTGCCAGCAGCATCACGGGACTCATCCAAGAGACCCAGTACTTC,CASSITGLIQETQYF
TRBV2,-,-,TRBJ2-7,TGTGCCAGCAGTGATAACTACGAGCAGTACTTC,CASSDNYEQYF
TRBV4-1,-,TRBD1,TRBJ1-2,TGCGCCAGCAGCCAGTCACAGGGGGAATGGCACTATGGCTACACCTTC,CASSQSQGEWHYGYTF
TRBV27,once,-,TRBJ2-7,TGTGCCAGCAGTTCCGGCCGCACCTACGAGCAGTACTTC,CASSSGRTYEQYF
TRBV19,-,-,TRBJ1-1,TGTGCCAGTCCTAGCGGGGAGACTACTGAAGCTTTCTTT,CASPSGETTEAFF
TRBV19,-,TRBD1,TRBJ2-7,TGTGCCAGTAGCATGACAGGGGGCGAGCAGTACTTC,CASSMTGGEQYF
TRBV7-6,-,TRBD1,TRBJ1-2,TGTGCCAGCAGCCCACAACACGGGGACAGGGCCGACGGCTACACCTTC,CASSPQHGDRADGYTF
TRBV7-8,-,-,TRBJ2-7,TGTGCCAGCAGCTGGGACACCGCGGGAGAGCAGTACTTC,CASSWDTAGEQYF
TRBV14,-,-,TRBJ2-7,TGTGCCAGCAGCCCAAATGTCTACGAGCAGTACTTC,CASSPNVYEQYF
TRBV4-1,-,-,TRBJ2-5,TGCGCCAGCAGCCAAGGCGGGGGCGGACGGGAGACCCAGTACTTC,CASSQGGGGRETQYF
TRBV28,-,-,TRBJ2-1,TGTGCCAGCGCGTCTCGCTACAATGAGCAGTTCTTC,CASASRYNEQFF
TRBV4-3,-,TRBD2,TRBJ2-5,TGCGCCAGCAGCCAAGTATTATATGGGAGGGAAGAGACCCAGTACTTC,CASSQVLYGREETQYF
TRBV2,-,-,TRBJ1-1,TGTGCCAGCAGAGGGACTCCACGGGGAGCTTTCTTT,CASRGTPRGAFF
TRBV5-1,-,TRBD1,TRBJ2-7,TGCGCCAGCAGCTGGGGGACAGGGGGTTACGAGCAGTACTTC,CASSWGTGGYEQYF
TRBV2,-,TRBD1,TRBJ2-7,TGTGCCAGCAGCCGGGACAGGGGGACCTACGAGCAGTACTTC,CASSRDRGTYEQYF
TRBV30,-,TRBD2,TRBJ2-3,TGTGCCTGGACCAACCGGGAGGGGTATACGCAGTATTTT,CAWTNREGYTQYF
TRBV30,-,-,TRBJ2-7,TGTGCCTGGAGCCTTCAGGGCAGGGTGGACGAGCAGTACTTC,CAWSLQGRVDEQYF
TRBV5-1,-,TRBD2,TRBJ2-2,TGCGCCAGCAGCTTGTATCTCTTCGGGACTAGCGGGGCCGGCGGGGAGCTGTTTTTT,CASSLYLFGTSGAGGELFF
TRBV7-8,-,-,TRBJ1-1,TGTGCCAGCAGCTTAGATCCAAATGGCATGAACACTGAAGCTTTCTTT,CASSLDPNGMNTEAFF
TRBV5-4,-,TRBD1,TRBJ1-6,TGTGCCAGCAGCCCTGCCGGGACAGGGCCCCTTGGTTATAATTCACCCCTCCACTTT,CASSPAGTGPLGYNSPLHF
TRBV5-4,-,-,TRBJ2-1,TGTGCCAGCAGCTTGGTGGGTTCCAATGAGCAGTTCTTC,CASSLVGSNEQFF
TRBV15,-,TRBD2,TRBJ2-3,TGTGCCACCAGTACAGGGAGAGGGAGCCCCGGTGAAGCGGGAGGGCCGCGGAATACGCAGTATTTT,CATSTGRGSPGEAGGPRNTQYF
TRBV7-2,-,-,TRBJ2-2,TGTGCCAGCAACGCGCTTACCATTCCTAACACCGGGGAGCTGTTTTTT,CASNALTIPNTGELFF
TRBV9,-,TRBD2,TRBJ2-2,TGTGCCAGCAGCCCCGCGGGGGGATCGAACACCGGGGAGCTGTTTTTT,CASSPAGGSNTGELFF
TRBV4-3,-,TRBD1,TRBJ1-2,TGCGCCAGCAGCCAAGTTCGGGACAGCATATATGGCTACACCTTC,CASSQVRDSIYGYTF
TRBV10-3,few,-,TRBJ1-5,TGTGCCATCAGTGAAGAAGGAGGGGGGCCCCAGCATTTT,CAISEEGGGPQHF
TRBV9,-,-,TRBJ2-7,TGTGCCAGCAGCCTTCTTGGTGCGGGCGAGCAGTACTTC,CASSLLGAGEQYF
TRBV7-9,-,-,TRBJ1-2,TGTGCCAGCAGCTTAAACCCGATAGGGGTCTACGCGTATGGCTACACCTTC,CASSLNPIGVYAYGYTF
TRBV2,-,TRBD2,TRBJ2-1,TGTGCCACCTTAACCGGGACTAGCGGATATCGTGGGCAGTTCTTC,CATLTGTSGYRGQFF
TRBV7-9,-,TRBD1,TRBJ2-7,TGTGCCAGCAGCACCCGGGACAGGCCCTACGAGCAGTACTTC,CASSTRDRPYEQYF
TRBV7-2,-,TRBD1,TRBJ1-2,TGTGCCAGCAGCTCAGCGACAGGGAATGGCTACACCTTC,CASSSATGNGYTF
TRBV27,few,-,TRBJ2-3,TGTGCCAGCAGTTTATATGGGGGGCTGGGCACAGATACGCAGTATTTT,CASSLYGGLGTDTQYF
TRBV30,-,-,TRBJ2-7,TGTGCCGGAGGGGGGGGCTATACGTACGAGCAGTACTTC,CAGGGGYTYEQYF
TRBV6-1,-,-,TRBJ1-2,TGTGCCTCTCGGGGATTCGACTATGGCTACACCTTC,CASRGFDYGYTF
TRBV9,few,TRBD1,TRBJ1-3,TGTGCCAGCAGCGTAGGCTCCACTGGACAGGGCACTGGAAACACCATATATTTT,CASSVGSTGQGTGNTIYF
TRBV2,-,-,TRBJ2-7,TGTGCCAGCACCGGGAGATACTACGAGCAGTACTTC,CASTGRYYEQYF
TRBV4-1,-,-,TRBJ1-1,TGCGCCAGCAGCCTAGGAGGGGGGTCGAGTGAAGCTTTCTTT,CASSLGGGSSEAFF
TRBV7-6,-,-,TRBJ2-2,TGTGCCAGCAGCTGGCGGATCCCCGGGGAGCTGTTTTTT,CASSWRIPGELFF